This is a list of T cell receptor beta chains from one sample in a study of OX40 agonist ivuxolimab in advanced cancers. Repertoires were generated with immunoSEQ multiplex PCR, while TCRdb's copy carries only in-frame clones and drops some. This sample has around 98,000 clones, with around 88% found just once. Sequenced material: CD4+ or CD8+ T cells sorted from blood, taken in a trial of the OX40 agonist ivuxolimab. Receptor source: an adult with an advanced solid tumor such as melanoma, head and neck, liver or kidney cancer. CDR3s include the opening cysteine and the closing phenylalanine or tryptophan. D genes are given only for firm matches. Expanded clones get a size class; other rows say once, few or many, or leave the size out.

-	TRBV7-3	TRBJ1-2	once	TGTGCCAGCAGCTTAAACCCTGGAGATGGCTACACCTTC	CASSLNPGDGYTF
-	TRBV19	TRBJ2-5	-	TGTGCCAGTAGTAGGGGGGAGACCCAGTACTTC	CASSRGETQYF
TRBD1	TRBV7-3	TRBJ1-2	-	TGTGCCAGCAGCTTTGGCGGTTCAACAGGGGGCTTTGGCTACACCTTC	CASSFGGSTGGFGYTF
-	TRBV5-6	TRBJ2-6	-	TGTGCCAGCAGCTTTTTGGGGTTTGGGGCCAACGTCCTGACTTTC	CASSFLGFGANVLTF
TRBD2	TRBV9	TRBJ2-3	-	TGTGCCAGCAGCGCAGGACTAGCGGGGGGGACAGATACGCAGTATTTT	CASSAGLAGGTDTQYF
TRBD2	TRBV10-3	TRBJ2-3	-	TGTGCCATCAGGGGACTAGCGGGGACAGATACGCAGTATTTT	CAIRGLAGTDTQYF
TRBD2	TRBV2	TRBJ2-5	-	TGTGCCACCGAGGAGGAGCGGGGGCGGGAGACCCAGTACTTC	CATEEERGRETQYF
TRBD1	TRBV7-9	TRBJ2-7	-	TGTGCCAGCAGCGACAGGGACGAGCAGTACTTC	CASSDRDEQYF
-	TRBV13	TRBJ2-5	once	TGTGCCAGCAGCCCGGCTTTCGGAGAGACCCAGTACTTC	CASSPAFGETQYF
-	TRBV28	TRBJ1-2	-	TGTGCCAGCAGAACGGGTTTTAGTGGCTACACCTTC	CASRTGFSGYTF
-	TRBV18	TRBJ2-5	-	TGTGCCAGCTCCCCCGCAAGGGGGAGGGAGACCCAGTACTTC	CASSPARGRETQYF
TRBD2	TRBV7-9	TRBJ2-5	-	TGTGCCAGCAGACCAAAGACTTTACTAGCGGGGGAACAAGAGACCCAGTACTTC	CASRPKTLLAGEQETQYF
-	TRBV10-1	TRBJ2-4	-	TGCGCCAGCAGTGAGTCAGGGCCAAACATTCAGTACTTC	CASSESGPNIQYF
-	TRBV11-2	TRBJ1-3	-	TGTGCCAGCAGCTTAGGGGGAATTGCCTCTGGAAACACCATATATTTT	CASSLGGIASGNTIYF
-	TRBV27	TRBJ1-2	-	TGTGCCAGCAGGGCAGGGGATCAAGGCTACACCTTC	CASRAGDQGYTF
-	TRBV7-2	TRBJ2-1	-	TGTGCCAGCAGCTTGAACAGGGTCGGAGGCAATGAGCAGTTCTTC	CASSLNRVGGNEQFF
TRBD1	TRBV6-1	TRBJ1-5	-	TGTGCCAGCAGTGGACAGGGTCGGACCCAGCATTTT	CASSGQGRTQHF
TRBD1	TRBV2	TRBJ1-2	-	TGTGCCAGCAGTGAACAGGGGGCGGGGGCCATCTATGGCTACACCTTC	CASSEQGAGAIYGYTF
TRBD2	TRBV15	TRBJ2-5	-	TGTGCCACCAGCAGAGACGGCGGGGGGAGGACCCAGTACTTC	CATSRDGGGRTQYF
-	TRBV21-1	TRBJ2-5	-	TGTGCCAGCAGCAGTAGCGGGCTACAGACCCAGTACTTC	CASSSSGLQTQYF
-	TRBV4-3	TRBJ1-6	-	TGCGCCAGCAGCCAAGAGACCTTAGTTGGTGGGCAGGGCATTTCACCCCTCCACTTT	CASSQETLVGGQGISPLHF
-	TRBV2	TRBJ2-1	few	TGTGCCAGCAGTGAAGTGGTAGTGGGGCCTAATATGGCTCTTCGGTTCTTC	CASSEVVVGPNMALRFF
-	TRBV28	TRBJ1-1	few	TGTGCCAGCAGTTTTCGGAGGAACACTGAAGCTTTCTTT	CASSFRRNTEAFF
-	TRBV28	TRBJ1-2	once	TGTGCCAGTTTCGTGGGGGCCAGATCCAACTATGGCTACACCTTC	CASFVGARSNYGYTF
TRBD1	TRBV5-4	TRBJ2-1	-	TGTGCCAGCAGCTCCCGGACAGGGCCGAGGGACAATGAGCAGTTCTTC	CASSSRTGPRDNEQFF
-	TRBV5-1	TRBJ2-7	once	TGCGCCAGCAGCGAGTCAGGGCCTTACGAGCAGTACTTC	CASSESGPYEQYF
-	TRBV5-4	TRBJ1-2	-	TGTGCCAGCAGCCAGGGGAGCCCAAACTATGGCTACACCTTC	CASSQGSPNYGYTF
TRBD1	TRBV7-9	TRBJ1-1	-	TGTGCCAGCAGCATATGGGACAGGTTTTCAGACACTGAAGCTTTCTTT	CASSIWDRFSDTEAFF
-	TRBV28	TRBJ1-3	-	TGTGCCAGCAGTTTACAGGACCTATCTGGAAACACCATATATTTT	CASSLQDLSGNTIYF